This TCR beta chain was captured by sequencing in a study of T cells in Graves' hyperthyroidism and ophthalmopathy (dated by TCRdb to the late 2010s). About the full investigation: Peripheral blood was collected at initial diagnosis, before any treatment. A discovery cohort of roughly 96 patients, fewer than 50 with Graves' ophthalmopathy and under 60 with stable Graves' hyperthyroidism, was used to find distinguishing TCR V-J signatures. Prospective prediction of ophthalmopathy was tested in an independent validation cohort of under 20 hyperthyroidism patients and approximately 17 patients who later progressed to ophthalmopathy. The 90 to 100 discovery patients were randomly divided into training and test sets at a 7:3 ratio. The study also compared thyroid tissue and blood T-cell repertoires from several Graves' hyperthyroidism patients. After sampling, hyperthyroidism patients received methimazole starting at 30 mg daily, and ophthalmopathy patients received high-dose intravenous methylprednisolone. TCR Vbeta CDR3 sequencing of some 140 peripheral blood samples (43 ophthalmopathy, 75 to 85 hyperthyroidism and roughly 17 progressor patients) is reported in the paper. Summary of the overall study and its limitations: A model built on a 13 V-J signature distinguished ophthalmopathy from stable hyperthyroidism, reaching about 88% sensitivity and around 82% specificity in cross-validation and 80%/75% in testing. No statistical method was used to fix the sample size in advance, and group allocation was not hidden from the investigators. Most expanded thyroid clonotypes (frequency above 0.001) were also detected in blood, a finding suggesting that blood repertoires may reflect thyroid immune responses. In validation, the model predicted progression to ophthalmopathy a median of around six months before onset, with approximately 68% sensitivity and roughly 79% specificity.

This clonotype was detected many times. The antigen this receptor binds is unknown. Base qualities are missing; no much larger clone stands one base away. Hyperthyroidism patients were newly diagnosed, had a disease duration of under 2 months, and were aged 18 to 65 years. Exclusion was applied to patients with uncontrolled infections, other autoimmune diseases, pregnancy or lactation. Diagnoses relied on clinical symptoms, serum thyroxine and TRAb, thyroid ultrasound and orbital computed tomography. For progressor patients, blood was drawn at the first diagnosis of hyperthyroidism, before any ophthalmopathy symptoms had appeared. Ficoll-Paque density gradient centrifugation was used to isolate PBMCs from around 10 ml of fresh peripheral blood. Patients classed as progressors first received a Graves' hyperthyroidism diagnosis and then went on to develop ophthalmopathy during follow-up. Total RNA was extracted using Trizol reagent, and RNA quality was assessed on an Agilent 2100 Bioanalyzer.

The TCR beta CDR3 regions were amplified from the RNA transcripts. For the first round of RT-PCR on the TCR CDR3, the HTBI primer set was used together with the Qiagen OneStep RT-PCR kit. Libraries were constructed in a second round of multiplex PCR, after which size selection and purification were carried out. Libraries were sequenced paired-end with 100 bp reads on an Illumina HiSeq2000. The paper's processing steps were these. SOAPnuke was used to process the raw data, with reads discarded if the reads contained adapters or uncalled bases, had a mean Phred below 15, or lacked an exact constant-primer or identifier match. COPE v1.2.5 was used to merge the high-quality paired reads, and each unique nucleotide sequence was defined as a clonotype. MiTCR v1.1 was used to align clonotypes to the IMGT TRBV, TRBD and TRBJ reference segments. The analysis included only V-J combinations with a frequency above 0.0001, which together covered roughly 99% of the repertoires. A TCS score was defined as the ratio between F50 (clonal expansion) and ExV (chaos), using BLOSUM62-based TCRdist between CDR3 peptides within each V-J. Welch's t-statistics and random forest reduced 514 V-J features to about 12, which were used in a naive Bayes classifier (R e1071). In TCRdb, the public reads were trimmed at Q25 with fastp and aligned with MiXCR, with productive beta chains retained. Every distinct CDR3 protein forms one entry, paired with its most common genes and DNA. These V and J calls are TCRdb output, not the study's own analysis. In this sample the table shows about 580,000 distinct CDR3 sequences, approximately 15% of which occur a single time. The ten largest clones capture 5.8% of the sample.

The germline V gene encodes CDR1 ENHRY and CDR2 SYGVKD. The germline ends are 7 bases apart after V is trimmed by 3 bases and J by 4 bases. The CDR3 has 13 amino acids, counting the end cysteine and phenylalanine. The entry retains the CDR3 DNA only, 39 bases that are in frame from base 1. The sequence is built from TRBV10-3 and TRBJ1-5; the D gene identity is not certain. The sample consisted of blood. The source is a woman aged 30 to 39 with Graves' hyperthyroidism that later progressed to Graves' ophthalmopathy. The CDR3 protein is CAISDKENQPQHF. The DNA is TGTGCCATCAGTGATAAGGAGAATCAGCCCCAGCATTTT.